The 13 T cell receptor beta chains given below trace back to one sample, sequenced in a study of siplizumab effects on memory and regulatory T cells (dated by TCRdb to the late 2010s). Preparation of the library involved the immunoSEQ multiplex PCR assay. TCRdb stores this immuneACCESS table with in-frame sequences only. Part of the clones is absent; in the studies checked, under half of the shortfall reflects unresolved V genes, and no reason is known for the rest. Here the sample has 100,000 or so clones; 91% occur a single time. Of the sample, around 2.6% falls within the top ten clones. Sequencing was performed on CD4+ T cells sorted from blood. Source of these receptors: a human donor in good health. Some clones in this sample may be carry-over from other donors' samples.

V is TRBV11-2 and J is TRBJ2-3; TRBD1 agrees at 9 bases. CDR3 size: 15 residues. After removal of 1 base from V and 6 bases from J, the junction contained 5 bases not matched to a gene. Per germline, CDR1 SGHAT and CDR2 FQNNGV. CDR3 residues: CASSLGTGVMDTQYF. For the CDR3, the DNA is TGTGCCAGCAGCTTAGGGACAGGGGTTATGGATACGCAGTATTTT.

The rearrangement links TRBV5-4 to TRBJ1-1; no clear D. The germline V gene encodes CDR1 SGHNT and CDR2 YYREEE (reference sequence). The CDR3 is made up of 15 amino acids. Trimming removed 0 bases from V and 7 bases from J, with 16 bases in between. CDR3 protein: CASSLAPMIGYEAFF. DNA for the CDR3: TGTGCCAGCAGCTTGGCCCCGATGATTGGCTATGAAGCTTTCTTT.

This clone has just a few counts. J is TRBJ1-4 and V is TRBV7-9; 7 bases match TRBD1. The CDR3 covers 14 residues. Germline CDR1 SEHNR, CDR2 FQNEAQ (reference sequence). V trimming: 8 bases; J trimming: 4 bases; junction bases outside the gene matches: 7. The CDR3 DNA reads TGTGCCAGCGTTGGGGACAGCCTTAATGAAAAACTGTTTTTT. It specifies CASVGDSLNEKLFF.

The J gene is TRBJ1-5, the V gene TRBV19; D is uncertain. The CDR3 spans 15 residues. Germline V gives CDR1 LNHDA, CDR2 SQIVND (reference sequence). V was shortened by 3 bases and J by 3 bases, with 12 bases between the two germline ends. The CDR3: CASSILVLANQPQHF. The DNA for the CDR3 is TGTGCCAGTAGTATTCTCGTACTCGCCAATCAGCCCCAGCATTTT.

This clone was seen a few times. The V and J genes are TRBV7-9 and TRBJ2-7; D gene uncertain. V was shortened by 5 bases and J by 7 bases, with 18 bases between the two germline ends. This CDR3 region has 14 residues. Germline V gene sequence: CDR1 SEHNR, CDR2 FQNEAQ (reference sequence). The CDR3 nucleotides read TGTGCCAGCAGCGATTTCAGTGTGATGGAGGAGCAGTACTTC. Residues: CASSDFSVMEEQYF.

This clone was observed a single time. The chain uses TRBV13 and TRBJ2-1, with D perhaps matching TRBD2 (6 bases). The germline CDR1 and CDR2 sequences are PRHDT and FYEKMQ (reference sequence). V lost 2 bases and J lost 6, with 14 bases in between. There are 15 residues in the CDR3. The CDR3 loop reads CASSLTRDLRNEQFF. DNA of the CDR3: TGTGCCAGCAGCTTAACGCGGGACCTGCGCAATGAGCAGTTCTTC.

The chain uses TRBV9 and TRBJ2-5; D is perhaps TRBD1 (6 bases). Germline V gene data show CDR1 as SGDLS and CDR2 as YYNGEE. The CDR3 runs 14 residues. Trimming cost V 0 bases and J 7 bases, with 13 bases left between them. CDR3 bases: TGTGCCAGCAGCGTAGGATCCCTAGGGGGGACCCAGTACTTC. It encodes CASSVGSLGGTQYF. The variable domain in full, completed from reference TRBV9 and TRBJ2-5, reads DSGVTQTPKHLITATGQRVTLRCSPRSGDLSVYWYQQSLDQGLQFLIQYYNGEERAKGNILERFSAQQFPDLHSELNLSSLELGDSALYFCASSVGSLGGTQYFGPGTRLLVL.

The chain carries TRBV9 and TRBJ2-5; possibly TRBD2 for D (6 bases). This CDR3 spans 14 amino acids. Germline V gene data show CDR1 as SGDLS and CDR2 as YYNGEE. V was shortened by 0 bases and J by 5 bases, with 11 bases between the two germline ends. The CDR3 loop is CASSVGAGMETQYF. In nucleotides, the CDR3 is TGTGCCAGCAGCGTAGGGGCGGGAATGGAGACCCAGTACTTC.

This chain uses TRBV14 with TRBJ1-1; 7 nucleotides align to TRBD1. The CDR3 runs 13 residues. Per germline, CDR1 SGHDN and CDR2 FVKESK. After removal of 10 bases from V and 4 bases from J, the junction contained 9 bases not matched to a gene. The CDR3 sequence is CATRGQSGTEAFF. For the CDR3, the DNA is TGTGCCACAAGGGGACAGTCGGGCACTGAAGCTTTCTTT.

The V gene is TRBV7-3, the J gene TRBJ2-5; 11 bases are shared with TRBD1. V was clipped by 5 bases and J by 4 bases; unmatched bases: 6. The CDR3 has 15 residues. Germline loops: CDR1 SGHTA, CDR2 FQGTGA. CDR3 residues: CASSPGQGVRETQYF. Here the CDR3 DNA reads TGTGCCAGCAGCCCGGGACAGGGGGTTCGAGAGACCCAGTACTTC.

The chain has TRBV11-3 and TRBJ2-3, with TRBD2 identical over 13 bases. V was clipped by 4 bases and J by 0 bases; unmatched bases: 4. The germline V gene encodes CDR1 SGHNT and CDR2 YENEEA. The CDR3 is 17 amino acids. CDR3 nucleotides: TGTGCCAGCAGCTCGACTAGCGGGAGGTTTAGCACAGATACGCAGTATTTT. This translates into CASSSTSGRFSTDTQYF.

The chain has TRBV7-6 and TRBJ2-7, with D unclear. The CDR3 totals 18 residues. V gave up 2 bases and J gave up 6 bases, with 26 bases separating them. CDR1 is SGHVS and CDR2 is FNYEAQ in the germline V gene. The CDR3 DNA is TGTGCCAGCAGCTTAAACTACGCTGGGCCGATTAGTCCGGGCGAGCAGTACTTC. It yields the protein CASSLNYAGPISPGEQYF.

This clone was counted only a few times. The chain combines TRBV5-1 with TRBJ1-4; D is unresolved. Germline lookup yields CDR1 SGHRS and CDR2 YFSETQ. Trimming cost V 4 bases and J 2 bases, with 12 bases left between them. The CDR3 spans 15 residues. This CDR3 reads CASSISRVTNEKLFF. CDR3 DNA: TGCGCCAGCAGCATCTCTAGAGTCACTAATGAAAAACTGTTTTTT.